The clone carrying this T cell receptor (beta chain) was counted once. These data belong to a study of shared clonotypes between healthy human individuals. Study summary: Researchers drew samples from two women and a few men aged 18 to 49.

This CDR3 has 16 amino acids. Germline CDR1 is SGDLS and CDR2 is YYNGEE. The V and J ends lost 2 bases and 7 bases, in that order; junction bases with no gene match: 9. Repertoires were generated with immunoSEQ multiplex PCR, while TCRdb's copy carries only in-frame clones and drops some. The data contain approximately 350,000 clones, about 74% of them singletons. The split of CD4+ cells yielded CD45RA+ naive and CD45RA-negative memory subsets. The chain combines TRBV9 with TRBJ1-4, with 9 bases fitting TRBD1. The sequencing input was memory CD4+ T cells sorted from blood. Stated subset: CD45RA-negative fraction. The sequence derives from a man aged 30-40 years in good health. The CDR3 sequence is CASSVATGGFSEKLFF. CDR3 sequence (DNA): TGTGCCAGCAGCGTGGCGACAGGGGGATTTAGTGAAAAACTGTTTTTT.